The 5 T cell receptor beta chains listed next were all sequenced from one sample in a study of T cell responses to AZD1222 COVID-19 vaccine. Repertoires were generated with immunoSEQ multiplex PCR, while TCRdb's copy carries only in-frame clones and drops some. The sample holds approximately 210,000 clones, roughly 94% seen once. Here the sequenced sample was peripheral blood, taken 28 days after the second dose of the MenACWY control vaccine. These receptor sequences come from an adult who received the MenACWY meningococcal vaccine as a control.

The count of this clone is one. This rearrangement joins TRBV9 to TRBJ2-3; 11 bases fit TRBD1. Germline V gene sequence: CDR1 SGDLS, CDR2 YYNGEE. The V and J ends lost 4 bases and 4 bases, in that order; junction bases with no gene match: 5. The CDR3 is 15 residues long. CDR3 sequence reads: CASSPRTGGADTQYF. DNA of the CDR3: TGTGCCAGCAGCCCTCGGACAGGGGGCGCAGATACGCAGTATTTT.

The V and J genes are TRBV5-1 and TRBJ1-2; the match to TRBD1 covers 9 bases. This CDR3 has 15 residues. CDR1 SGHRS and CDR2 YFSETQ come from the germline V gene. V shed 0 bases and J 6 bases; nucleotides not matched to a gene: 6. CDR3 in DNA: TGCGCCAGCAGCTTGGCCCCGGGACAGGGAAATGGCTACACCTTC. Translated: CASSLAPGQGNGYTF.

The chain couples TRBV27 to TRBJ2-1; D assignment may be TRBD1 or TRBD2 (5 bases each). The CDR3 totals 14 residues. Trimming pared 1 base from V and 6 bases from J, leaving 10 bases between. Germline-derived CDR1 and CDR2 are MNHEY and SMNVEV (reference sequence). CDR3 nucleotides: TGTGCCAGCAGTTTATACGAGGGGCCCAATGAGCAGTTCTTC. It specifies CASSLYEGPNEQFF.

V gene TRBV19 combines with J gene TRBJ1-2; D ambiguous. Trimming stripped 5 bases from V and 4 bases from J, with 8 bases between. Germline lookup yields CDR1 LNHDA and CDR2 SQIVND (reference sequence). The CDR3 loop spans 12 amino acids. The CDR3 is CASSRESYGYTF. DNA of the CDR3: TGTGCCAGTAGTCGGGAGTCCTATGGCTACACCTTC.

V usage is TRBV9 and J usage is TRBJ2-7; D not certain. The CDR3 has 13 amino acids. Trimming removed 3 bases from V and 6 bases from J, with 13 bases in between. Germline V CDR1 and CDR2: SGDLS, YYNGEE. CDR3 bases: TGTGCCAGCAGCGGAGCCGAAGTGGGCGAGCAGTACTTC. It translates to CASSGAEVGEQYF.